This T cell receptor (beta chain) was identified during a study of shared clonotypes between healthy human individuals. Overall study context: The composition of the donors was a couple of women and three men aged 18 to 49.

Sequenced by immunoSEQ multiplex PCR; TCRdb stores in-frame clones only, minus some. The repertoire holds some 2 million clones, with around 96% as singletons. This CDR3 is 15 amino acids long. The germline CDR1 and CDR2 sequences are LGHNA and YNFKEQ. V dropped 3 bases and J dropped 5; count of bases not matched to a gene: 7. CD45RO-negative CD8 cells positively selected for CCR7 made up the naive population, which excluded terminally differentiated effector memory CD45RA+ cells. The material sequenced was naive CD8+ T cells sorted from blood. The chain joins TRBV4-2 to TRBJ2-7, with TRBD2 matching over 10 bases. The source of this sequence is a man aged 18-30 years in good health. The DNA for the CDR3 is TGTGCCAGCAGCCAGGTGGCAGCGGGGGGGGACGAGCAGTACTTC. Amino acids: CASSQVAAGGDEQYF.